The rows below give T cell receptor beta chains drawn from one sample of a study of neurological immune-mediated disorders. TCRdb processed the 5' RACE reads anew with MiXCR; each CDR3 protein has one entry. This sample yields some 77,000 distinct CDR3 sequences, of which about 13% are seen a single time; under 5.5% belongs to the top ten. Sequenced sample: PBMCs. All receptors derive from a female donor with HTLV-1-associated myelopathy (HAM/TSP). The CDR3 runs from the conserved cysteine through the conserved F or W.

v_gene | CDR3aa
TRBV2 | CASSDGRGEWYEQYF
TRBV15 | CATSRPIFRGGPGANVLTF
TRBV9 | CASSPGLSEAGYTF
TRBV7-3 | CASSLTGDRGRDTQYF
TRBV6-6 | CASSPVTDRAYEQYF
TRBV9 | CASSDSQGAYTGGAQYF
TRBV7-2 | CASSSSAGRPVYEQYF
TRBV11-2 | CASSSGQGGNEQFF
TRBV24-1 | CATSDLAGDPYEQYF
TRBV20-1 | CSAKTGLWDEQFF
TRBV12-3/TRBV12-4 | CASSFVEAFF
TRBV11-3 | CASSLGRGRSGDEQFF
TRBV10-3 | CAIRPRRTLGPSGNTIYF
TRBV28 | CASSHTKLISGADTQYF
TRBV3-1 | CASSPRSGNTIYF
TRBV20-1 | CSARVLLQGAGTDTQYF
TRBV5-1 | CASSLAGTSGGADTQYF
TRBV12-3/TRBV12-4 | CASSPGRTGILFF
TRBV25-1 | CASSQPLGRGQGADTQYF
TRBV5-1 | CASSGDGGAGRYEQFF